The present T cell receptor beta chain was sequenced within a study of T cell changes during pregnancy in multiple sclerosis. In germline, CDR1 is LNHDA, CDR2 SQIVND (reference sequence). The CDR3 contains 19 residues. V shed 5 bases and J shed 2 bases, with 27 bases lying between them. Repertoires were generated with immunoSEQ multiplex PCR, while TCRdb's copy carries only in-frame clones and drops some. In the table there are 20,000 to 25,000 clones, less than 95% of which are singletons. The chain recombines TRBV19 with TRBJ1-2, with D tentatively TRBD1 (5 bases). The sample was CD4+ T cells from peripheral blood mononuclear cells, taken in the third trimester of pregnancy. This clonotype was obtained from a female donor with multiple sclerosis, enrolled in a pregnancy study. CDR3 protein: CASSSNRDGLFRGNYGYTF. The DNA of the CDR3 is TGTGCCAGTAGTTCGAACCGGGACGGACTATTCCGGGGGAACTATGGCTACACCTTC.